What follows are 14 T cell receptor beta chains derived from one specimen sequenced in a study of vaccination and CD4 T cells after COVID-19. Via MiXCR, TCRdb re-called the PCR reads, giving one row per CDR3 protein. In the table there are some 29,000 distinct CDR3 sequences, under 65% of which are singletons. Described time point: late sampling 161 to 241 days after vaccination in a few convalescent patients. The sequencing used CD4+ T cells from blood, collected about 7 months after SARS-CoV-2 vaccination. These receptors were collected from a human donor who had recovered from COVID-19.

The CDR3 sequence is CASSPYEGARENTEAFF. The DNA of the CDR3 is TGTGCCAGCTCACCATACGAGGGGGCAAGGGAGAACACTGAAGCTTTCTTT. The J gene is TRBJ1-1, the V gene TRBV18; 7 positions match TRBD1. The CDR3 contains 17 residues. V shed 2 bases, J shed 1 base, and the junction held 10 bases outside the gene matches. Per the germline V gene, CDR1 is KGHSH and CDR2 is LQKENI.

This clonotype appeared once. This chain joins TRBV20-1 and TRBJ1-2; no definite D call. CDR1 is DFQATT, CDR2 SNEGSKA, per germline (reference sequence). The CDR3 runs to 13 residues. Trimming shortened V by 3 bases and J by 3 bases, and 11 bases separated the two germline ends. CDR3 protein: CSARKDQDYGYTF. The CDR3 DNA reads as TGCAGTGCTAGGAAGGATCAGGACTATGGCTACACCTTC.

The CDR3 reads CASSLLIGTGTLADTQYF. Here the CDR3 DNA reads TGTGCCAGCAGTTTATTGATCGGGACAGGGACTCTGGCGGATACGCAGTATTTT. J is TRBJ2-3 and V is TRBV28; 9 nucleotides agree with TRBD1. V dropped 1 base and J dropped 6; count of bases not matched to a gene: 14. Germline lookup yields CDR1 MDHEN and CDR2 SYDVKM. The CDR3 contains 18 residues. Full variable domain (outside the CDR3, taken from reference TRBV28 and TRBJ2-3): DVKVTQSSRYLVKRTGEKVFLECVQDMDHENMFWYRQDPGLGLRLIYFSYDVKMKEKGDIPEGYSVSREKKERFSLILESASTNQTSMYLCASSLLIGTGTLADTQYFGPGTRLTVL.

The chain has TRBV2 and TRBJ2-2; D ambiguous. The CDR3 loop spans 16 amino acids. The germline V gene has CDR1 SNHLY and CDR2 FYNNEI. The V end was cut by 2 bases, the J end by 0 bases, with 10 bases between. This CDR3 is CASSEIDSSNTGELFF. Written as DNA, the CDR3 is TGTGCCAGCAGTGAAATAGACTCATCGAACACCGGGGAGCTGTTTTTT.

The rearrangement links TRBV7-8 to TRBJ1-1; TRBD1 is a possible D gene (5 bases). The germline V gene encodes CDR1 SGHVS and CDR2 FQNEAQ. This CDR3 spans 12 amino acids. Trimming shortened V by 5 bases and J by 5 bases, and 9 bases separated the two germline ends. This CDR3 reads CASSPQGTEAFF. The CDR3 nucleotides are TGTGCCAGCAGCCCTCAGGGAACTGAAGCTTTCTTT.

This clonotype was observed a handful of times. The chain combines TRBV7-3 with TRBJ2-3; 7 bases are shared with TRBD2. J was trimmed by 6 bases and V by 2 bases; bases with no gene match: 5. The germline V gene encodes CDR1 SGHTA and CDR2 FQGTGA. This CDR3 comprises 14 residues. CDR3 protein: CASSLAGEGDTQYF. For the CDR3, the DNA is TGTGCCAGCAGCTTAGCGGGAGAGGGGGATACGCAGTATTTT.

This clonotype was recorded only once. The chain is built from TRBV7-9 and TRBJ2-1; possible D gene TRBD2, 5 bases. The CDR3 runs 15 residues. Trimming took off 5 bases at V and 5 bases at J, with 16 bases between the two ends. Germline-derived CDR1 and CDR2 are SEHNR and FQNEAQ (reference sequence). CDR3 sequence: CASSLRNRGNNEQFF. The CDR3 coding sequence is TGTGCCAGCAGCCTTCGCAATCGGGGAAACAATGAGCAGTTCTTC.

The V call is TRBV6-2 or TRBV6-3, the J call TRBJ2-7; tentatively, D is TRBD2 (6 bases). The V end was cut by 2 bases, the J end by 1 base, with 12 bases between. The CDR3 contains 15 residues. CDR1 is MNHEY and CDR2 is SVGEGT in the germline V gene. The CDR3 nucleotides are TGTGCCAGCAGTTACCCCGCGGGAACGTCCTACGAGCAGTACTTC. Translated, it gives CASSYPAGTSYEQYF.

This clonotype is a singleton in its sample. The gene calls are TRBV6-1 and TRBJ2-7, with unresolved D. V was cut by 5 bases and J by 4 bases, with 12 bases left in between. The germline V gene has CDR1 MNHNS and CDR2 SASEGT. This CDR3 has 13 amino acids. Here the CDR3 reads CASSREDGYEQYF. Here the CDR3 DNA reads TGTGCCAGCAGTCGAGAGGACGGGTACGAGCAGTACTTC.

The CDR3 loop is CASSLGIGGTYEQYF. In DNA, the CDR3 is TGTGCCAGCAGCTTGGGGATAGGGGGGACCTACGAGCAGTACTTC. The chain carries TRBV5-4 and TRBJ2-7; D may match TRBD1 or TRBD2 (6 bases each). The germline CDR1 and CDR2 sequences are SGHNT and YYREEE (reference sequence). Trimming took off 0 bases at V and 2 bases at J, with 12 bases between the two ends. CDR3 length: 15 amino acids.

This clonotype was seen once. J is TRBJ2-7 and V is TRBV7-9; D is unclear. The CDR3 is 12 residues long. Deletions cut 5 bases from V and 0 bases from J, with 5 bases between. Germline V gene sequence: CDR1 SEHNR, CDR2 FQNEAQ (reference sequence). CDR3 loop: CASSHTSYEQYF. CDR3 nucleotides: TGTGCCAGCAGCCACACCTCCTACGAGCAGTACTTC.

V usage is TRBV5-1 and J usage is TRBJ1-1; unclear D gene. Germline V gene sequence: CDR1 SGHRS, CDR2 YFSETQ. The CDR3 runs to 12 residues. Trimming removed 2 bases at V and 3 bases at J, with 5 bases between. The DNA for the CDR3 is TGCGCCAGCAGCTTTGGGGACACTGAAGCTTTCTTT. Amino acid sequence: CASSFGDTEAFF.

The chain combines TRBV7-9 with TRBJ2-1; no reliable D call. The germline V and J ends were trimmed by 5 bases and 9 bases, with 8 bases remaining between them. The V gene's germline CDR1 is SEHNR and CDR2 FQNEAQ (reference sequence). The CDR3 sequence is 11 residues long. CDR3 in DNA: TGTGCCAGCAGCCCTTTGAGTGAGCAGTTCTTC. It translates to CASSPLSEQFF.

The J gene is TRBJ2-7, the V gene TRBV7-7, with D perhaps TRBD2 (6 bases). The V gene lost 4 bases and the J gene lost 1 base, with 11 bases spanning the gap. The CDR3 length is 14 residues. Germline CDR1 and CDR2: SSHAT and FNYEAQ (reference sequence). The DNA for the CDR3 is TGTGCCAGCAGCTCGGGGGACGGATCCTACGAGCAGTACTTC. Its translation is CASSSGDGSYEQYF.